What follows describes a single T cell receptor (beta chain). The data belong to a study of blood T cell repertoires in COVID-19. Study background: Some COVID-19 samples were acute and others convalescent; all came from the United States, Italy and Spain. In each case, the material was cDNA or gDNA derived from T cells, B-cell-depleted T cells, or PBMCs.

In the original workflow: Amplification with reference gene primers provided the estimates of nucleated cell counts. Clones were sequenced by immunoSEQ multiplex PCR, and TCRdb holds only the in-frame ones, with some missing. The V and J calls and clone size come from that table; D and trimming were worked out from the DNA. The sample consists of around 270,000 clones, more than 90% of them appearing once. Followed over time, Seattle patients had been enrolled while infection was active. The CDR3 totals 15 residues. Trimming cost V 2 bases and J 2 bases; bases outside gene matches: 2. Germline loops: CDR1 ENHRY, CDR2 SYGVKD.

This sequence originates from a person aged 18 to 35 with COVID-19, enrolled during active disease. The chain has TRBV10-3 and TRBJ2-1, with 8 bases that match TRBD2. Sequenced: peripheral blood. The CDR3 sequence: CAISEKAGAYNEQFF. CDR3 DNA: TGTGCCATCAGTGAGAAAGCGGGAGCCTACAATGAGCAGTTCTTC.